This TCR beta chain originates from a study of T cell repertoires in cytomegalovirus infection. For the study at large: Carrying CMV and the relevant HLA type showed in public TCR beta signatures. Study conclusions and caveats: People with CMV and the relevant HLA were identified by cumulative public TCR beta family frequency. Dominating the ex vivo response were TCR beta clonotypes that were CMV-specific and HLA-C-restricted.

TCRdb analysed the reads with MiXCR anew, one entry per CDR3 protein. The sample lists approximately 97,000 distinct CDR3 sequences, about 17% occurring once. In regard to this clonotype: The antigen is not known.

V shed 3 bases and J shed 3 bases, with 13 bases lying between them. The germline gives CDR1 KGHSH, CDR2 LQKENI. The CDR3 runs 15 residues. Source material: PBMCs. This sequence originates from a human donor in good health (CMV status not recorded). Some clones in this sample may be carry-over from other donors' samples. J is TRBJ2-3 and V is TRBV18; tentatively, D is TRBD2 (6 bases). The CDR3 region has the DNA TGTGCCAGCTCACCGTGGCGGAGGGAGACAGATACGCAGTATTTT. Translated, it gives CASSPWRRETDTQYF.